Each of the 13 T cell receptor beta chains below was sequenced from the same sample in a study of blood T cell repertoires in COVID-19. Libraries were prepared by immunoSEQ multiplex PCR; TCRdb keeps only in-frame clonotypes and omits some of them. The data contain approximately 300,000 clones, approximately 90% of them seen just once; the ten biggest clones take up about 5%. Sample: peripheral blood. The origin of the receptors is a man aged 40-49 years with acute or convalescent COVID-19.

The chain uses TRBV27 and TRBJ1-2, with 9 bases fitting TRBD1. Germline V gene lookup returns CDR1 MNHEY and CDR2 SMNVEV (reference sequence). This CDR3 region has 16 residues. V lost 5 bases and J lost 3; bases outside the gene matches: 10. The CDR3 protein is CASSPEPGQGYYGYTF. The CDR3 nucleotides read TGTGCCAGCAGTCCCGAACCGGGACAGGGTTACTATGGCTACACCTTC.

This sequence joins TRBV7-9 and TRBJ2-3, with TRBD2 identical over 12 bases. The germline CDR1 and CDR2 sequences are SEHNR and FQNEAQ (reference sequence). There are 15 residues in the CDR3. V trimming: 4 bases; J trimming: 7 bases; junction bases outside the gene matches: 6. DNA of the CDR3: TGTGCCAGCAGCTCGGCTAGCGGGGGGGGAAATACGCAGTATTTT. As protein: CASSSASGGGNTQYF.

The rearrangement uses TRBV15 and TRBJ2-1, with 11 bases matching TRBD1. With 5 bases clipped from V and 8 bases from J, the junction kept 11 bases outside the gene matches. Germline V lookup: CDR1 LNHNV, CDR2 YYDKDF (reference sequence). This CDR3 has 16 residues. The CDR3 here is CATSAPGQGATDEQFF. The DNA of the CDR3 is TGTGCCACCAGCGCCCCCGGACAGGGGGCTACAGATGAGCAGTTCTTC.

Notes on this clone: This sample includes further DNA sequences coding for the same CDR3. The rearrangement uses TRBV2 and TRBJ1-5; 7 nucleotides line up with TRBD1. The CDR3 covers 14 residues. Germline CDR1 reads SNHLY; CDR2 reads FYNNEI. After removal of 5 bases from V and 2 bases from J, the junction contained 3 bases not matched to a gene. CDR3 DNA: TGTGCCAGCAGTCCCACAGGGGGCAATCAGCCCCAGCATTTT. This sequence encodes CASSPTGGNQPQHF.

The genes are TRBV6-2 or TRBV6-3 and TRBJ2-2, with 8 nucleotides matching TRBD2. This CDR3 has 16 amino acids. J lost 3 bases, V lost 6 bases, and 9 bases had no gene match. Germline assignment: CDR1 MNHEY and CDR2 SVGEGT. The CDR3 reads CASSWRGAIDTGELFF. The CDR3 DNA sequence: TGTGCCAGCAGCTGGCGGGGGGCAATAGACACCGGGGAGCTGTTTTTT.

The V gene is TRBV7-2, the J gene TRBJ1-2; 8 nucleotides line up with TRBD1. CDR3 length: 14 residues. CDR1 and CDR2 (germline): SGHTA, FQGNSA. With V trimmed by 5 bases and J by 8 bases, 10 bases remained unmatched. CDR3 in amino acids: CASSPNPGGWGYTF. DNA for the CDR3: TGTGCCAGCAGCCCAAATCCAGGGGGCTGGGGCTACACCTTC.

V usage is TRBV6-5 and J usage is TRBJ1-5, with 7 bases matching TRBD1. The CDR3 is 15 amino acids. Germline trimming cut 6 bases from V and 0 bases from J; bases unmatched to any gene: 5. In germline, CDR1 is MNHEY, CDR2 SVGAGI. CDR3 bases: TGTGCCAGCAGCTCAGACAGGGATAGCAATCAGCCCCAGCATTTT. Translation: CASSSDRDSNQPQHF.

V and J are TRBV28 and TRBJ1-4, with D uncertain. The CDR3 consists of 12 residues. CDR1 is MDHEN, CDR2 SYDVKM, per germline. V gave up 4 bases and J gave up 8 bases, with 8 bases separating them. The CDR3 protein is CASSSGKEKLFF. The CDR3 DNA reads TGTGCCAGCAGTTCAGGAAAAGAAAAACTGTTTTTT.

The rearrangement uses TRBV18 and TRBJ1-3; D is unresolved. Germline loops: CDR1 KGHSH, CDR2 LQKENI. This CDR3 is built from 15 residues. V was pared by 2 bases and J by 0 bases, with 8 bases between. The chain's CDR3 is CASSPEGFSGNTIYF. As DNA, the CDR3 is TGTGCCAGCTCACCAGAGGGATTCTCTGGAAACACCATATATTTT.

The CDR3 nucleotides read TGTGCCAGCAGACCGGGCCCCGGGGACATTCAGTACTTC. Its protein is CASRPGPGDIQYF. This sequence joins TRBV12-3 or TRBV12-4 and TRBJ2-4, with a possible D match to TRBD2 (5 bases). Between the trimmed V and J ends, which lost 6 bases and 8 bases, there was a span of 14 bases. The CDR3 consists of 13 residues.

This chain connects TRBV28 to TRBJ1-2; 7 positions match TRBD1. In germline, CDR1 is MDHEN, CDR2 SYDVKM. The CDR3 is made up of 14 amino acids. The trim removed 7 bases at V and 6 bases at J, leaving 11 bases unmatched. The CDR3 nucleotides read TGTGCCAGCACTAGAGGACAGGCGGCAGATGGCTACACCTTC. Its protein product is CASTRGQAADGYTF.

This clone was detected once. This rearrangement joins TRBV5-1 to TRBJ1-6; D gene unclear. V dropped 0 bases and J dropped 6 bases, with 7 bases sitting between them. Germline V CDR1 and CDR2: SGHRS, YFSETQ. This CDR3 is built from 14 residues. The CDR3 sequence: CASSLGLTNSPLHF. The CDR3 coding sequence is TGCGCCAGCAGCTTGGGACTGACTAATTCACCCCTCCACTTT.

The chain is built from TRBV5-5 and TRBJ2-1, with D possibly matching TRBD2 (6 bases). The CDR3 totals 13 residues. Germline V gives CDR1 SGHKS, CDR2 YYEKEE (reference sequence). V lost 5 bases and J 5 bases, leaving 11 bases between the germline ends. The CDR3 here is CASSSGVDNEQFF. The CDR3 DNA sequence: TGTGCCAGCAGTTCGGGGGTGGACAATGAGCAGTTCTTC. The full variable domain, rest sourced from reference TRBV5-5 and TRBJ2-1, is DAGVTQSPTHLIKTRGQQVTLRCSPISGHKSVSWYQQVLGQGPQFIFQYYEKEERGRGNFPDRFSARQFPNYSSELNVNALLLGDSALYLCASSSGVDNEQFFGPGTRLTVL.